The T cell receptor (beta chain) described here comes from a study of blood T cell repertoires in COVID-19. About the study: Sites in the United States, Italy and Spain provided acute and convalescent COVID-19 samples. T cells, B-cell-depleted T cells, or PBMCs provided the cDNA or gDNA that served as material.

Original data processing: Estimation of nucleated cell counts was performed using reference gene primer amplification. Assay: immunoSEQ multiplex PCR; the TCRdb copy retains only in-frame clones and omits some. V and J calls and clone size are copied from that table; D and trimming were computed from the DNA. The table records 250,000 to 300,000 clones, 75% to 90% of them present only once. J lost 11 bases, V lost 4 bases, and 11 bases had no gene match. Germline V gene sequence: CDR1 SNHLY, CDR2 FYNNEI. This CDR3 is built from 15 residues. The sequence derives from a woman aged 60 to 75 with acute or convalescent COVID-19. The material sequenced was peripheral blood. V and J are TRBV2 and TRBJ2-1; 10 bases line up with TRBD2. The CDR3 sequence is CASSGQAGGELKQFF. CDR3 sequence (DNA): TGTGCCAGCAGTGGTCAAGCGGGGGGGGAATTGAAGCAGTTCTTC.